One and the same sample provided the 3 T cell receptor beta chains below, sequenced in a study of breast tumors, draining lymph nodes, adjacent tissues. TCRdb redid the calling of the multiplex PCR reads with MiXCR, one entry per CDR3 protein. Among 250,000 or so distinct CDR3 sequences listed, more than 30% were seen once. Axillary draining lymph nodes of breast cancer patients supplied the node samples. The specimen was axillary lymph node tissue. These receptor sequences come from a female donor with breast cancer. Some clones in this sample may be carry-over from other donors' samples.

This clonotype was counted many times. The chain joins TRBV20-1 to TRBJ2-1, with TRBD2 as a possible D gene (5 bases). The CDR3 is made up of 15 amino acids. Looked up from germline, CDR1 is DFQATT and CDR2 is SNEGSKA (reference sequence). Trimming removed 0 bases from V and 4 bases from J, with 13 bases in between. In nucleotides, the CDR3 is TGCAGTGCTAGAGATGGAGAACTAGAGTACAATGAGCAGTTCTTC. It specifies CSARDGELEYNEQFF.

The chain employs TRBV25-1 and TRBJ1-6; D is undetermined. Germline V gene sequence: CDR1 MGHDK, CDR2 SYGVNS. The CDR3 sequence is 17 residues long. V was shortened by 1 base and J by 6 bases, with 16 bases between the two germline ends. This chain's CDR3 is CASSEFVPGISNSPLHF. In DNA, the CDR3 is TGTGCCAGCAGTGAATTTGTCCCAGGAATATCTAATTCACCCCTCCACTTT.

V and J are TRBV29-1 and TRBJ2-1; D may match TRBD1 or TRBD2 (5 bases each). The CDR3 contains 14 residues. Germline V CDR1 and CDR2: SQVTM, ANQGSEA. The V and J ends lost 3 bases and 5 bases respectively, with 14 bases between them. CDR3 amino acids: CSVEPRDLNNEQFF. In DNA form, the CDR3 reads TGCAGCGTTGAGCCCCGGGACCTCAACAATGAGCAGTTCTTC.